This TCR beta chain came from a study of cytomegalovirus exposure and HLA in healthy donors. On the study more broadly: A previous analysis identified 95 million to 120 million unique TCR beta sequences derived from 180 million or so T cells. Of all 360 or so donors who were genotyped, roughly 81% belonged to the Caucasian-associated ancestry cluster. Study observations and caveats: No immune exposure information besides CMV serostatus was available.

Turning to this clone: Its antigen is not known.

V lost 1 base, J lost 7 bases, and 13 bases lay in between. CDR3 length: 14 amino acids. Per germline, CDR1 MNHEY and CDR2 SMNVEV (reference sequence). The PCR had 60 Vbeta and 13 Jbeta primers. Libraries were prepared by immunoSEQ multiplex PCR; TCRdb keeps only in-frame clonotypes and omits some of them. The sample has 90,000 to 100,000 clones; around 80% are singletons. The clonotype was recovered from a woman aged 55-70 years in good health and CMV-seronegative. The rearrangement links TRBV27 to TRBJ1-1; D is unresolved. What was sequenced was PBMCs. The CDR3 DNA reads as TGTGCCAGCAGTTTATTCGAGGGAACTGGTGAAGCTTTCTTT. Encoded protein: CASSLFEGTGEAFF.